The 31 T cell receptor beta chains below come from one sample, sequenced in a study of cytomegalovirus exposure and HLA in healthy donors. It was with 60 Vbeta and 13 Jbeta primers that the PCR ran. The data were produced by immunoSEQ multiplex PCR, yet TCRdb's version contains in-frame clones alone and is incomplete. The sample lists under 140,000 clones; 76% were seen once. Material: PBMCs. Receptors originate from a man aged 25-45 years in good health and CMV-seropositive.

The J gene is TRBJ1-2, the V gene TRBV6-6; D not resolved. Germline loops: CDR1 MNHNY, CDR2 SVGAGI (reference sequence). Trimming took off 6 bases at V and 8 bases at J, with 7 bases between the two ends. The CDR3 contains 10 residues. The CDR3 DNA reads TGTGCCAGCAGACTCGGGGGCTACACCTTC. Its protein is CASRLGGYTF.

The CDR3 protein is CASSVRSPGQPQHF. The CDR3 DNA follows: TGTGCCAGCAGCGTGCGTTCACCGGGTCAGCCCCAGCATTTT. The rearrangement links TRBV5-8 to TRBJ1-5; D is undetermined. The V end was cut by 4 bases, the J end by 6 bases, with 14 bases between. The germline V gene has CDR1 SGHTS and CDR2 YDEGEE. This CDR3 region has 14 residues.

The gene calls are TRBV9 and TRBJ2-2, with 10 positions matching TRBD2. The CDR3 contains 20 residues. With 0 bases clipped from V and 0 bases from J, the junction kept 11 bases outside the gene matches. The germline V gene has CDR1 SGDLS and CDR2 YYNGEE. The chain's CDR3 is CASSVATRTSGAPNTGELFF. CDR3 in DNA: TGTGCCAGCAGCGTAGCTACACGGACTAGCGGTGCCCCGAACACCGGGGAGCTGTTTTTT.

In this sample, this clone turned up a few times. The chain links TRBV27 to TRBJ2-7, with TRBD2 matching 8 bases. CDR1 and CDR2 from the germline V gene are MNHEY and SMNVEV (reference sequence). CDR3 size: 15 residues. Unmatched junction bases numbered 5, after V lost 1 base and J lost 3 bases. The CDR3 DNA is TGTGCCAGCAGTTTATTCGCGGGGGGCCTCTACGAGCAGTACTTC. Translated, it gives CASSLFAGGLYEQYF.

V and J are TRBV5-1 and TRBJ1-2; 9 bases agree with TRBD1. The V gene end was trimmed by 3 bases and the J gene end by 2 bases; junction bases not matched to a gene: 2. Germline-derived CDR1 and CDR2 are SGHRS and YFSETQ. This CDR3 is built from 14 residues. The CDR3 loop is CASSSGQGNYGYTF. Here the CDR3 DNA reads TGCGCCAGCAGCTCCGGACAGGGGAACTATGGCTACACCTTC. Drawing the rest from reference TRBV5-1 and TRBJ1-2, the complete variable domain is KAGVTQTPRYLIKTRGQQVTLSCSPISGHRSVSWYQQTPGQGLQFLFEYFSETQRNKGNFPGRFSGRQFSNSRSEMNVSTLELGDSALYLCASSSGQGNYGYTFGSGTRLTVV.

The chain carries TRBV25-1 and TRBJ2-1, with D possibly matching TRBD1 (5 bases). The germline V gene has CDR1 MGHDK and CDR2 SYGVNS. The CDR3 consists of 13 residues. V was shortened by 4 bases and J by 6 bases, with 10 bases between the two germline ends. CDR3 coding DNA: TGTGCCAGCAGTGGCAGGGTAGGCAATGAGCAGTTCTTC. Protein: CASSGRVGNEQFF.

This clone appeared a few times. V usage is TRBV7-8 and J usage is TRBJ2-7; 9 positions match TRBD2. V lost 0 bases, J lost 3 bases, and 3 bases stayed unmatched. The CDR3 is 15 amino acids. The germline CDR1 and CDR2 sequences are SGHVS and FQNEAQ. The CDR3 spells CASSLAATSGYEQYF. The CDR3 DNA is TGTGCCAGCAGCTTAGCGGCGACTAGCGGCTACGAGCAGTACTTC. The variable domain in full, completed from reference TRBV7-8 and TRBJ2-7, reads GAGVSQSPRYKVAKRGQDVALRCDPISGHVSLFWYQQALGQGPEFLTYFQNEAQLDKSGLPSDRFFAERPEGSVSTLKIQRTQQEDSAVYLCASSLAATSGYEQYFGPGTRLTVT.

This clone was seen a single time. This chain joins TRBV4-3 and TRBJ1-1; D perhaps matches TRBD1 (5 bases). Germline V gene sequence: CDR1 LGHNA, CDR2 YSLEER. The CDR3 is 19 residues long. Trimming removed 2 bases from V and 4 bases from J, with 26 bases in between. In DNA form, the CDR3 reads TGCGCCAGCAGCCAACGGATCACGGCTTATGTGGGGAGGGGCACTGAAGCTTTCTTT. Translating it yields CASSQRITAYVGRGTEAFF.

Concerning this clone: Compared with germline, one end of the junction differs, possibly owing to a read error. CDR3 residues: CAWSLETSGGNIQHF. CDR3 bases: TGTGCCTGGAGTCTAGAAACTAGCGGTGGAAACATTCAGCACTTC. This sequence joins TRBV30 and TRBJ2-4; TRBD2 aligns across 8 bases. The CDR3 has 15 amino acids. CDR1 GTSNPN and CDR2 SVGIG come from the germline V gene (reference sequence).

CDR3: CASSLSTGGDGYTF. CDR3 bases: TGTGCCAGTAGTCTGTCGACAGGGGGTGACGGCTACACCTTC. The rearrangement joins TRBV19 to TRBJ1-2; 9 nucleotides agree with TRBD1. This CDR3 contains 14 residues. V gave up 5 bases and J gave up 8 bases; unmatched junction bases: 9. Germline V gene data show CDR1 as LNHDA and CDR2 as SQIVND (reference sequence).

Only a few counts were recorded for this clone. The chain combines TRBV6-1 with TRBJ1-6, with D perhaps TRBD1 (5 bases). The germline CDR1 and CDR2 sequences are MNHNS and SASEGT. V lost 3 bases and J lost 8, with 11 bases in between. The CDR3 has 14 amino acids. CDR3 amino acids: CASSDKGPYSPLHF. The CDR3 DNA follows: TGTGCCAGCAGTGATAAGGGGCCCTATTCACCCCTCCACTTT.

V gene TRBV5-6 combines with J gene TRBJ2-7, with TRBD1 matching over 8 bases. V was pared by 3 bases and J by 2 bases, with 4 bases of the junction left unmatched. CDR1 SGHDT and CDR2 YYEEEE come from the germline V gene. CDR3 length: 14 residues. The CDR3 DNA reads TGTGCCAGCAGCTCGACAGGGGTGGCCTACGAGCAGTACTTC. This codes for CASSSTGVAYEQYF.

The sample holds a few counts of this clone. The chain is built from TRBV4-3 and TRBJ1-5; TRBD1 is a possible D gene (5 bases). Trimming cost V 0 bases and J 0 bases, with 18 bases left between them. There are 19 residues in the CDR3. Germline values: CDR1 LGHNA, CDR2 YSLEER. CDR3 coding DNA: TGCGCCAGCAGCCAAGATCCAGGGTTGGGAAAATATAGCAATCAGCCCCAGCATTTT. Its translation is CASSQDPGLGKYSNQPQHF.

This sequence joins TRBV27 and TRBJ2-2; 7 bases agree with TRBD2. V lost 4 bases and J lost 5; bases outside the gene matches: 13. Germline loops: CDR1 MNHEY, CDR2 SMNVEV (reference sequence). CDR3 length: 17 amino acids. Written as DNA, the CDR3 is TGTGCCAGCAGTTCCCGTGGCGGGGGACGACGGACCGGGGAGCTGTTTTTT. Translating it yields CASSSRGGGRRTGELFF.

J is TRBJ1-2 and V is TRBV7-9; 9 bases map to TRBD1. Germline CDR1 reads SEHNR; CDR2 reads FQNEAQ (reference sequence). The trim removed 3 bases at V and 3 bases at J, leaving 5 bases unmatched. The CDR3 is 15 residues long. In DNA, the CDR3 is TGTGCCAGCAGCTTCCGGACAGGGGAATACTATGGCTACACCTTC. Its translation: CASSFRTGEYYGYTF. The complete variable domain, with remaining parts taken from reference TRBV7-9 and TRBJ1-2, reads DTGVSQNPRHKITKRGQNVTFRCDPISEHNRLYWYRQTLGQGPEFLTYFQNEAQLEKSRLLSDRFSAERPKGSFSTLEIQRTEQGDSAMYLCASSFRTGEYYGYTFGSGTRLTVV.

CDR3 in DNA: TGTGCCAGCACCGTGATAGCGGGGGGGAACACCGGGGAGCTGTTTTTT. Translating gives CASTVIAGGNTGELFF. The chain joins TRBV6-6 to TRBJ2-2; 10 bases line up with TRBD2. Per germline, CDR1 MNHNY and CDR2 SVGAGI (reference sequence). The CDR3 covers 16 residues. The ends lost 7 bases at V and 1 base at J; junction bases unmatched: 6.

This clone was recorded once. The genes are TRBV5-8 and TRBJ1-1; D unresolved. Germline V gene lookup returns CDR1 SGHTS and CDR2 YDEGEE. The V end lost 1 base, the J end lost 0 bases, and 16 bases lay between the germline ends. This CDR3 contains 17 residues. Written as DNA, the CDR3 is TGTGCCAGCAGCTTGTTGATTTTGGTAGCTATGAACACTGAAGCTTTCTTT. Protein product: CASSLLILVAMNTEAFF.

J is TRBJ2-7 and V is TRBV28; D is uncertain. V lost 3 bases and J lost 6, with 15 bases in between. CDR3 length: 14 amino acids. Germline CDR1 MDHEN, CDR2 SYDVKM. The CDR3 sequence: CASSFISPPSEQYF. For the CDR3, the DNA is TGTGCCAGCAGTTTTATTAGCCCCCCCTCCGAGCAGTACTTC.

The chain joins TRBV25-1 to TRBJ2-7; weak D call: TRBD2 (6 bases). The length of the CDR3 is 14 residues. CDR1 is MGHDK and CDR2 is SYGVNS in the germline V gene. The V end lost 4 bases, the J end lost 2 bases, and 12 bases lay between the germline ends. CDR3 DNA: TGTGCCAGCAGTGGGGGGTGGGGGGCCTACGAGCAGTACTTC. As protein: CASSGGWGAYEQYF.

This CDR3 is CASSTPHRGSYEQYF. CDR3 nucleotide sequence: TGTGCCAGCAGCACCCCTCACAGGGGCTCCTACGAGCAGTACTTC. The chain recombines TRBV21-1 with TRBJ2-7; TRBD1, the table's D call, was not compared with the DNA. TRBV21-1 is assigned pseudogene status. This CDR3 comprises 15 residues.

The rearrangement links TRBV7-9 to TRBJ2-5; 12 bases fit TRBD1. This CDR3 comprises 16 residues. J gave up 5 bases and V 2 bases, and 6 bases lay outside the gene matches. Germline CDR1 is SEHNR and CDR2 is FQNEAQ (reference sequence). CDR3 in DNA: TGTGCCAGCAGCTTAACCGGGACAGGGGGCTTCGAGACCCAGTACTTC. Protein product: CASSLTGTGGFETQYF.

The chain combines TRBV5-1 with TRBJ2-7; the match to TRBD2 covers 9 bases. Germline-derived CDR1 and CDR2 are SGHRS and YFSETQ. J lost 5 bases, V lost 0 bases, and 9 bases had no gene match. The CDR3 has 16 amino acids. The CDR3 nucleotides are TGCGCCAGCAGCTTGGCTGGGACTAGCCGGACCAACGAGCAGTACTTC. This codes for CASSLAGTSRTNEQYF. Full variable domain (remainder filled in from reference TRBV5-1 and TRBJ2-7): KAGVTQTPRYLIKTRGQQVTLSCSPISGHRSVSWYQQTPGQGLQFLFEYFSETQRNKGNFPGRFSGRQFSNSRSEMNVSTLELGDSALYLCASSLAGTSRTNEQYFGPGTRLTVT.

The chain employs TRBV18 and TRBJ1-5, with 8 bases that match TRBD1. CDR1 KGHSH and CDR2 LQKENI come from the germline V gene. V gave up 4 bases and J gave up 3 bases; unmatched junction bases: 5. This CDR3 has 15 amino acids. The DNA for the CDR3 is TGTGCCAGCTCACGTCGGACAGGGAACAATCAGCCCCAGCATTTT. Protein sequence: CASSRRTGNNQPQHF.

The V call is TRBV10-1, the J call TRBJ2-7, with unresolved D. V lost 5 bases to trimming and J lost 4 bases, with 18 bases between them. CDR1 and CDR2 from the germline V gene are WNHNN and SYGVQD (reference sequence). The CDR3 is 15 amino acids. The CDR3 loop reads CASSPPVCRAYEQYF. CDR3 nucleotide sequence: TGCGCCAGCAGTCCCCCCGTCTGTCGCGCGTACGAGCAGTACTTC.

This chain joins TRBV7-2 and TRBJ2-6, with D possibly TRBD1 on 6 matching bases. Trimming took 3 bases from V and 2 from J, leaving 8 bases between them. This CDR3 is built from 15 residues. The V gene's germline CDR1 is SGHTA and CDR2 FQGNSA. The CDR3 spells CASSFTGTGANVLTF. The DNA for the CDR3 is TGTGCCAGCAGCTTCACAGGGACTGGGGCCAACGTCCTGACTTTC.

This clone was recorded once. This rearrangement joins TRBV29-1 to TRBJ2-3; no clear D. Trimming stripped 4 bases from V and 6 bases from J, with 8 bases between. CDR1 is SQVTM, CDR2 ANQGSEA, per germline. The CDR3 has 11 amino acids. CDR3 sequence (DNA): TGCAGCGTTGGTGTGAGGGATACGCAGTATTTT. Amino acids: CSVGVRDTQYF.

In DNA, the CDR3 is TGTGCTTTGGGGCGTGAAGGGGGTAGTAATGAAAAACTGTTTTTT. Translating gives CALGREGGSNEKLFF. This chain links TRBV6-1 with TRBJ1-4; possibly TRBD1 for D (6 bases). CDR3 size: 15 residues. From germline, CDR1 is MNHNS and CDR2 SASEGT.

CDR3 bases: TGCGCCAGCAGCCAAGCCCAGAATCTGCAGTATTTT. Its translation is CASSQAQNLQYF. V gene TRBV4-1 combines with J gene TRBJ2-3; D not resolved. Germline CDR1 reads MGHRA; CDR2 reads YSYEKL. The CDR3 runs to 12 residues. The ends were cut back, 1 base at V and 11 bases at J, with 10 bases in the middle.

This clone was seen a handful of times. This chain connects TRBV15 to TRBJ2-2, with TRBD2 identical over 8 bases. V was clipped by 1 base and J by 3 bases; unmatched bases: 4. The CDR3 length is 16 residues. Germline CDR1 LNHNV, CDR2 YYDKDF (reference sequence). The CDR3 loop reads CATSRGREGYTGELFF. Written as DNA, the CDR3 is TGTGCCACCAGCAGAGGTCGGGAGGGGTACACCGGGGAGCTGTTTTTT.

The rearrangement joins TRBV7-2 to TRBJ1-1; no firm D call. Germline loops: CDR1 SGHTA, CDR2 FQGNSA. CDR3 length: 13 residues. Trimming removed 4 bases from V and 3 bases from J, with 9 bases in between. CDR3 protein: CASSSPGYTEAFF. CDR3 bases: TGTGCCAGCAGCTCCCCGGGGTACACTGAAGCTTTCTTT.

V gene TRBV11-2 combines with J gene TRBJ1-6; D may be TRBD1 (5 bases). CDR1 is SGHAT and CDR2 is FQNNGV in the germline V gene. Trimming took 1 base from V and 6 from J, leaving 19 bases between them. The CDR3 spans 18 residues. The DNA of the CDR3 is TGTGCCAGCAGCTTAGTACCGAGGGGAGGGAGGGCTAATTCACCCCTCCACTTT. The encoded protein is CASSLVPRGGRANSPLHF.